One sample yielded the 22 T cell receptor beta chains listed below, sequenced in a study of response to subunit inactivated influenza vaccine. Via MiXCR, TCRdb re-called the RT-PCR reads, giving one row per CDR3 protein. Among about 190,000 distinct CDR3 sequences listed, approximately 14% were seen once. The sequenced sample was CD8+ T cells sorted from PBMCs, obtained around 5 days after vaccination. These receptors were collected from a man over 45 who received an inactivated influenza vaccine.

This chain connects TRBV28 to TRBJ2-7; D not resolved. The CDR3 contains 12 residues. V was trimmed by 2 bases and J by 6 bases, leaving 8 bases between them. Germline V lookup: CDR1 MDHEN, CDR2 SYDVKM. CDR3 in DNA: TGTGCCAGCAGTTTAATGTCCCTCGAGCAGTACTTC. Protein: CASSLMSLEQYF.

This chain uses TRBV27 with TRBJ2-2, with 11 positions matching TRBD2. CDR1 is MNHEY and CDR2 is SMNVEV in the germline V gene (reference sequence). Trimming took 1 base from V and 7 from J; bases not matched to a gene: 5. The CDR3 spans 16 residues. CDR3 DNA sequence: TGTGCCAGCAGTTTATTAGCGGGAGGGCCTAACGGGGAGCTGTTTTTT. Its translation is CASSLLAGGPNGELFF.

This chain joins TRBV12-3 or TRBV12-4 and TRBJ1-1; 8 bases are shared with TRBD1. The CDR3 has 13 residues. V shed 6 bases, J shed 3 bases, and the junction held 3 bases outside the gene matches. CDR3 residues: CASSPGGYTEAFF. The CDR3 coding sequence is TGTGCCAGCAGCCCAGGGGGCTACACTGAAGCTTTCTTT.

The chain couples TRBV2 to TRBJ1-5; D call uncertain. V was clipped by 1 base and J by 5 bases, with 3 bases between them. Germline lookup yields CDR1 SNHLY and CDR2 FYNNEI. This CDR3 region has 12 residues. CDR3 region: CASSEGDQPQHF. CDR3 nucleotide sequence: TGTGCCAGCAGTGAAGGAGATCAGCCCCAGCATTTT. Full variable domain (rest looked up from reference TRBV2 and TRBJ1-5): EPEVTQTPSHQVTQMGQEVILRCVPISNHLYFYWYRQILGQKVEFLVSFYNNEISEKSEIFDDQFSVERPDGSNFTLKIRSTKLEDSAMYFCASSEGDQPQHFGDGTRLSIL.

This clonotype was detected a few times. This sequence joins TRBV5-1 and TRBJ1-1, with 8 positions matching TRBD1. This CDR3 spans 12 amino acids. CDR1 SGHRS and CDR2 YFSETQ come from the germline V gene. Losses at the gene ends were 10 bases for V and 11 bases for J; bases not matched to a gene: 13. CDR3: CASSMTGEEAFF. DNA of the CDR3: TGCGCCTCATCGATGACAGGGGAGGAGGCTTTCTTT. The full variable domain, completed using reference TRBV5-1 and TRBJ1-1, is KAGVTQTPRYLIKTRGQQVTLSCSPISGHRSVSWYQQTPGQGLQFLFEYFSETQRNKGNFPGRFSGRQFSNSRSEMNVSTLELGDSALYLCASSMTGEEAFFGQGTRLTVV.

As concerns this clonotype: A read error may account for a junction end that differs from germline. The chain recombines TRBV6-5 with TRBJ2-5; no definite D call. This CDR3 is built from 16 residues. Germline assignment: CDR1 MNHEY and CDR2 SVGAGI. The chain's CDR3 is CASGYAPKTSQETQYF. The CDR3 bases are TGTGCCAGCGGTTACGCGCCCAAAACATCCCAAGAGACCCAGTACTTC.

The V call is TRBV28, the J call TRBJ2-2; D gene ambiguous. The CDR3 consists of 16 residues. Germline-derived CDR1 and CDR2 are MDHEN and SYDVKM. Trimming took 3 bases from V and 4 from J, leaving 15 bases between them. The CDR3 loop reads CASSFNEIALTGELFF. DNA of the CDR3: TGTGCCAGCAGTTTTAACGAGATAGCCCTCACCGGGGAGCTGTTTTTT.

This clonotype has a handful of counts. V usage is TRBV2 and J usage is TRBJ2-7; 9 nucleotides line up with TRBD1. The CDR3 has 14 amino acids. Per the germline V gene, CDR1 is SNHLY and CDR2 is FYNNEI. V was clipped by 7 bases and J by 4 bases; unmatched bases: 8. DNA for the CDR3: TGTGCCAGCACCGAAGGGACAGGGCCATACGAGCAGTACTTC. Its translation is CASTEGTGPYEQYF.

This clonotype appeared a few times. The J gene is TRBJ1-6, the V gene TRBV9; a weak D match, TRBD1 (5 bases). The CDR3 has 16 amino acids. V was trimmed by 0 bases and J by 3 bases, leaving 10 bases between them. CDR1 is SGDLS and CDR2 is YYNGEE in the germline V gene. CDR3 sequence reads: CASSVDGDHYNSPLHF. The DNA for the CDR3 is TGTGCCAGCAGCGTAGATGGGGACCACTATAATTCACCCCTCCACTTT.

The chain has TRBV28 and TRBJ1-1, with D perhaps TRBD1 (6 bases). The germline CDR1 and CDR2 sequences are MDHEN and SYDVKM. The CDR3 has 13 amino acids. Trimming removed 5 bases at V and 4 bases at J, with 11 bases between. CDR3 protein: CASSSRGVTEAFF. CDR3 nucleotide sequence: TGTGCCAGCAGTAGCAGGGGTGTCACTGAAGCTTTCTTT.

This clonotype was seen more than once but under ten times. The chain has TRBV25-1 and TRBJ2-7, with D perhaps TRBD1 (5 bases). The CDR3 contains 15 residues. Germline CDR1 MGHDK, CDR2 SYGVNS. V was shortened by 2 bases and J by 3 bases, with 14 bases between the two germline ends. CDR3 protein: CASSEGRGTYYEQYF. CDR3 DNA: TGTGCCAGCAGTGAAGGTAGGGGAACCTACTACGAGCAGTACTTC.

The rearrangement uses TRBV27 and TRBJ2-3; possible D gene TRBD2, 5 bases. There are 16 residues in the CDR3. Trimming took off 6 bases at V and 1 base at J, with 17 bases between the two ends. Germline-derived CDR1 and CDR2 are MNHEY and SMNVEV (reference sequence). The CDR3 loop reads CASSSLDEGGTDTQYF. CDR3 nucleotides: TGTGCCAGCAGCTCCCTGGACGAGGGCGGCACAGATACGCAGTATTTT.

This clonotype occurred many times. The genes are TRBV7-9 and TRBJ1-1; D might be TRBD1 (6 bases). This CDR3 has 12 residues. Germline CDR1 and CDR2: SEHNR and FQNEAQ (reference sequence). Trimming removed 5 bases from V and 6 bases from J, with 10 bases in between. The CDR3 reads CASSPTGSEAFF. The DNA of the CDR3 is TGTGCCAGCAGCCCCACAGGGTCTGAAGCTTTCTTT. The variable domain in full, completed from reference TRBV7-9 and TRBJ1-1, reads DTGVSQNPRHKITKRGQNVTFRCDPISEHNRLYWYRQTLGQGPEFLTYFQNEAQLEKSRLLSDRFSAERPKGSFSTLEIQRTEQGDSAMYLCASSPTGSEAFFGQGTRLTVV.

This clonotype was seen a few times. The chain carries TRBV4-3 and TRBJ2-6, with no clear D. Trimming removed 1 base at V and 0 bases at J, with 1 base between. The germline gives CDR1 LGHNA, CDR2 YSLEER. CDR3 length: 14 residues. CDR3: CASSQVSGANVLTF. CDR3 nucleotide sequence: TGCGCCAGCAGCCAAGTCTCTGGGGCCAACGTCCTGACTTTC.

This chain links TRBV6-1 with TRBJ2-1, with TRBD2 as a possible D gene (5 bases). The CDR3 sequence is 13 residues long. CDR1 is MNHNS and CDR2 is SASEGT in the germline V gene. V lost 6 bases, J lost 8 bases, and 14 bases lay in between. CDR3 region: CASSPGILYEQFF. CDR3 bases: TGTGCCAGCAGCCCGGGAATTTTATATGAGCAGTTCTTC.

This clonotype was seen only a few times. The chain has TRBV4-1 and TRBJ2-5, with D possibly being TRBD1 or TRBD2 (5 bases each). The CDR3 contains 15 residues. Between the trimmed V and J ends, which lost 2 bases and 12 bases, there was a span of 22 bases. Germline V lookup: CDR1 MGHRA, CDR2 YSYEKL. CDR3 nucleotide sequence: TGCGCCAGCAGCCAAACTAGTGGGGCAGAAGACATGGAGTACTTC. The encoded protein is CASSQTSGAEDMEYF.

The table lists this clonotype with a few counts. V gene TRBV28 combines with J gene TRBJ2-7; the match to TRBD1 covers 9 bases. This CDR3 has 14 amino acids. Per germline, CDR1 MDHEN and CDR2 SYDVKM. V lost 10 bases, J lost 0 bases, and 7 bases stayed unmatched. The CDR3 DNA follows: TGTGCCACCAGGTGGACAGGGGACTCCTACGAGCAGTACTTC. Encoded protein: CATRWTGDSYEQYF.

The chain links TRBV7-2 to TRBJ2-5; a possible D gene is TRBD1 (5 bases). V was cut by 1 base and J by 5 bases, with 17 bases left in between. This CDR3 has 16 residues. CDR1 and CDR2 from the germline V gene are SGHTA and FQGNSA. Here the CDR3 DNA reads TGTGCCAGCAGCTTAGTAGTGCCTGGCAGGGTGGAGACCCAGTACTTC. As protein: CASSLVVPGRVETQYF. Together with reference TRBV7-2 and TRBJ2-5, the CDR3 gives the full variable domain: GAGVSQSPSNKVTEKGKDVELRCDPISGHTALYWYRQSLGQGLEFLIYFQGNSAPDKSGLPSDRFSAERTGGSVSTLTIQRTQQEDSAVYLCASSLVVPGRVETQYFGPGTRLLVL.

In its sample, this clonotype was seen a few times. The chain links TRBV14 to TRBJ2-5; possibly TRBD1 for D (6 bases). Per the germline V gene, CDR1 is SGHDN and CDR2 is FVKESK. V shed 8 bases and J shed 4 bases, with 17 bases lying between them. This CDR3 is 14 amino acids long. CDR3 nucleotide sequence: TGTGCCAGCTCCCAAAACAGGGCCGGAGAGACCCAGTACTTC. Amino acid sequence: CASSQNRAGETQYF.

Only a few counts were recorded for this clonotype. V and J are TRBV4-3 and TRBJ2-1, with 8 bases aligning to TRBD2. The CDR3 runs 16 residues. Germline V gene data show CDR1 as LGHNA and CDR2 as YSLEER. The ends lost 1 base at V and 6 bases at J; junction bases unmatched: 8. The CDR3 DNA sequence: TGCGCCAGCAGCCAAGTCAGCGGGAGTAAAATCAATGAGCAGTTCTTC. Protein: CASSQVSGSKINEQFF.

As DNA, the CDR3 is TGTGCCAGCAGTTCGAGGACAGGGTCCTTGGACACCTTC. Amino acid sequence: CASSSRTGSLDTF. V and J are TRBV6-2 or TRBV6-3 and TRBJ1-2; the match to TRBD1 covers 8 bases. CDR1 MNHEY and CDR2 SVGEGT come from the germline V gene. Germline trimming cut 4 bases from V and 12 bases from J; bases unmatched to any gene: 10. This CDR3 region has 13 residues.

This clonotype turned up a few times. V gene TRBV5-6 combines with J gene TRBJ2-5; 9 nucleotides agree with TRBD1. In germline, CDR1 is SGHDT, CDR2 YYEEEE. V shed 4 bases and J 5 bases; nucleotides not matched to a gene: 3. The CDR3 loop spans 13 amino acids. The CDR3 region has the DNA TGTGCCAGCAGCGGGGACAGGGCGGAGACCCAGTACTTC. The encoded protein is CASSGDRAETQYF.